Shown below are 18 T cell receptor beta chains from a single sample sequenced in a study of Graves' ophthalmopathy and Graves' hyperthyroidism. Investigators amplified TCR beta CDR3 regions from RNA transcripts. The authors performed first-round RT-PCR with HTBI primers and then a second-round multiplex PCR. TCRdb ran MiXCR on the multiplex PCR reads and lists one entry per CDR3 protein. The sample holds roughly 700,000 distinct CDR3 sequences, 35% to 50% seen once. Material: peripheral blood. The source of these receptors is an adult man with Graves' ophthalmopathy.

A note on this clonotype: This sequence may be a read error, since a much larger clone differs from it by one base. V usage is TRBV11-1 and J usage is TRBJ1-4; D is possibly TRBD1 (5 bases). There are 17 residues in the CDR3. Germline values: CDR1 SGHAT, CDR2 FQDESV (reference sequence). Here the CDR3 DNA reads TGTGCCAGCAGCAGTCGACAGAATGTTGCAACTAATGAAGAACTGTTTTTT. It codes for CASSSRQNVATNEELFF.

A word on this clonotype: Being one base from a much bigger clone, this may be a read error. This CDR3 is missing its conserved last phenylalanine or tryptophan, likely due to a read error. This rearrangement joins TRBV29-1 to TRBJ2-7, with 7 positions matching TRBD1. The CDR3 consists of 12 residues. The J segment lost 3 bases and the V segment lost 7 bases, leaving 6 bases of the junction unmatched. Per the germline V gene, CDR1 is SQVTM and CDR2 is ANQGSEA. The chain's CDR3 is CSAEGGSYEQYL. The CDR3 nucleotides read TGCAGCGCGGAAGGGGGCAGCTACGAGCAGTACCTC.

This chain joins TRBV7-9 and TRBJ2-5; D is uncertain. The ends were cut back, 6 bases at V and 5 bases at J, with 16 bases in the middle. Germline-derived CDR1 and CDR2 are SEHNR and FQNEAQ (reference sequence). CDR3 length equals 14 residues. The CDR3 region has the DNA TGTGCCAGCAGTTACTCGATAAGAGTCGAGACCCAGTACTTC. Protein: CASSYSIRVETQYF.

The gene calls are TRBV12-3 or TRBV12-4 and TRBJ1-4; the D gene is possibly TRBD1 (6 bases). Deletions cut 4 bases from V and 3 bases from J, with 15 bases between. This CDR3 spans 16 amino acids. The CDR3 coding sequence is TGTGCCAGCAGTTCCAACCAGGGGCAGTCTAATGAAAAACTGTTTTTT. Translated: CASSSNQGQSNEKLFF.

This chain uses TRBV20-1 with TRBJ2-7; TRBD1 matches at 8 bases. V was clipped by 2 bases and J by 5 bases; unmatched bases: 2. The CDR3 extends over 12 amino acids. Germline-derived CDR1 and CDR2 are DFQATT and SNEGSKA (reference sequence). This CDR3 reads CSARQGANEQYF. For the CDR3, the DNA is TGCAGTGCTAGACAGGGGGCGAACGAGCAGTACTTC.

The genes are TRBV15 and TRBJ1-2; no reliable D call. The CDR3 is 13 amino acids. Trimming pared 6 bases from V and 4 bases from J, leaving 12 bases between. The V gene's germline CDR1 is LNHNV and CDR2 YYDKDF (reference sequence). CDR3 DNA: TGTGCCACCAGTCCAGGTGCAGCCTATGGCTACACCTTC. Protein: CATSPGAAYGYTF.

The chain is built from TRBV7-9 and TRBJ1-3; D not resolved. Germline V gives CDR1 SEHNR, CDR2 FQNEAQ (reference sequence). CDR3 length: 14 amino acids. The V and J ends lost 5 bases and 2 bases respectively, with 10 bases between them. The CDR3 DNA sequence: TGTGCCAGCAGCCCTTCTGCAGCTGGAAACACCATATATTTT. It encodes CASSPSAAGNTIYF.

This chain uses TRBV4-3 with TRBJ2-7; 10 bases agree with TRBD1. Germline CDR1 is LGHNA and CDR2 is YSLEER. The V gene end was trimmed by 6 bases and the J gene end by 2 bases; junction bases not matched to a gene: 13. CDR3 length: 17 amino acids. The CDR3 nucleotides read TGCGCCAGCAGTCTGAACTACCCGGGACAGGGGACCTACGAGCAGTACTTC. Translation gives CASSLNYPGQGTYEQYF.

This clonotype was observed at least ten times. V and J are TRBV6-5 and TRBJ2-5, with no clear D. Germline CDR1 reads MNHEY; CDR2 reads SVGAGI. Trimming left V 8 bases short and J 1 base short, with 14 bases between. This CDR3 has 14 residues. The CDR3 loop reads CASSPGPFQETQYF. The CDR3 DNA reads TGTGCCAGCTCCCCTGGGCCATTCCAAGAGACCCAGTACTTC.

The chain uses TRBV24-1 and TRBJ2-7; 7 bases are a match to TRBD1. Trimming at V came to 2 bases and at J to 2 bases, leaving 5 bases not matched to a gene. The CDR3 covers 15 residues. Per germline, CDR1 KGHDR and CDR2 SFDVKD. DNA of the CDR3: TGTGCCACCAGTGATTCCAGGGGGAAAACCTACGAGCAGTACTTC. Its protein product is CATSDSRGKTYEQYF.

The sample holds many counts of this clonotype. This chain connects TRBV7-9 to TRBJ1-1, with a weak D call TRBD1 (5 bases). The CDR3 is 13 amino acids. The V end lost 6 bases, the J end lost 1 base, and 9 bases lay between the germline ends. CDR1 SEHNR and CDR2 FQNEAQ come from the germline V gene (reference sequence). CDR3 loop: CASRVGGNTEAFF. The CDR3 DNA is TGTGCCAGCAGGGTCGGGGGGAACACTGAAGCTTTCTTT.

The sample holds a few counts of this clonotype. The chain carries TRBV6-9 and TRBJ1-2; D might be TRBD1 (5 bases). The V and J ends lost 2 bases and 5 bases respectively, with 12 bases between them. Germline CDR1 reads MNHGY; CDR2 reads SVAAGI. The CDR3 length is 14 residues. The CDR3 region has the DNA TGTGCCAGCAGTTATCCGACAGCAGGATATGGCTACACCTTC. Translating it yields CASSYPTAGYGYTF.

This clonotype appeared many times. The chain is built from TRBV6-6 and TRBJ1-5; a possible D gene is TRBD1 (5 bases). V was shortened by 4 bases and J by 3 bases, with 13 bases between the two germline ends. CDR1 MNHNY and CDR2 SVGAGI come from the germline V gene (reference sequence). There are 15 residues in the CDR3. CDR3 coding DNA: TGTGCCAGCAGTTCGAGAGAGGGGCTCAATCAGCCCCAGCATTTT. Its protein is CASSSREGLNQPQHF.

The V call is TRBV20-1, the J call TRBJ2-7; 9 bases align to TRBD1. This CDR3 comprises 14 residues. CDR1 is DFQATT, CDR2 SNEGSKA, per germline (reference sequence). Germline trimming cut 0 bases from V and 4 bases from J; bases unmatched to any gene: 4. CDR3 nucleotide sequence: TGCAGTGCTAGAGACCGGACAGGGGTGTACGAGCAGTACTTC. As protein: CSARDRTGVYEQYF.

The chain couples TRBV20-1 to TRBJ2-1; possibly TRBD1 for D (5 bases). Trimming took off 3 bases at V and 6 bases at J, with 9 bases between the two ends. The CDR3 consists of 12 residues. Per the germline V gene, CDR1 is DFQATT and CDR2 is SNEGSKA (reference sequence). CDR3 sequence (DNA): TGCAGTGCTAGTAAAGGGGTCAATGAGCAGTTCTTC. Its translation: CSASKGVNEQFF.

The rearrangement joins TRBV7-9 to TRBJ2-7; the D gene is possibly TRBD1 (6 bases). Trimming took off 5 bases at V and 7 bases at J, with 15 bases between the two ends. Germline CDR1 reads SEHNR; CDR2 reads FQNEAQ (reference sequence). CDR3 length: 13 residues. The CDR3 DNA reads TGTGCCAGCAGCCAAGGTCACAGGGAAGAGCAGTACTTC. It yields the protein CASSQGHREEQYF.

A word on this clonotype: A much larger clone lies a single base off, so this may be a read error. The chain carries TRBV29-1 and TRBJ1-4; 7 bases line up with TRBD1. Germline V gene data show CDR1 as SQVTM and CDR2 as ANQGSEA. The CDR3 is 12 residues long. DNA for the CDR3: TGCAGCGGCAGGGGGATAAATGAAAAACTGCTTTTT. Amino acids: CSGRGINEKLLF.

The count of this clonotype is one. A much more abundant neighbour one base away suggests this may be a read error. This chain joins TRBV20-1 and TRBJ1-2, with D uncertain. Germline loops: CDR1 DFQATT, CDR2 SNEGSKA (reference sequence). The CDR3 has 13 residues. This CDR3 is CSVRREANYGYAF. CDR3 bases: TGCAGTGTAAGACGGGAAGCTAACTATGGCTACGCCTTC.